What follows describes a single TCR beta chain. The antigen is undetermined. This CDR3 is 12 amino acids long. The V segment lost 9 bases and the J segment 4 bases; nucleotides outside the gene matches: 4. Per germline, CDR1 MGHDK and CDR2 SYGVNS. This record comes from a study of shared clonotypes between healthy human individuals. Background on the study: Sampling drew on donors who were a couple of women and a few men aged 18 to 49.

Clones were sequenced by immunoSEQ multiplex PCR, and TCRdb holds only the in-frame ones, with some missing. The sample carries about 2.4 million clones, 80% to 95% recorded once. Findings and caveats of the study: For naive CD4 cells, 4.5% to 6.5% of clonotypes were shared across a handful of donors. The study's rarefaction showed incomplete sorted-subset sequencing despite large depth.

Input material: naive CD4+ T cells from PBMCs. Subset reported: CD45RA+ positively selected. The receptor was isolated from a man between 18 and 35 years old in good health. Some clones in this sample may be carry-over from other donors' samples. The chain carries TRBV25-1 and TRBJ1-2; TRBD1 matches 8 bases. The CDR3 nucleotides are TGTGCCAGTACTACAGGGGGCTATGGCTACACCTTC. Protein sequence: CASTTGGYGYTF.